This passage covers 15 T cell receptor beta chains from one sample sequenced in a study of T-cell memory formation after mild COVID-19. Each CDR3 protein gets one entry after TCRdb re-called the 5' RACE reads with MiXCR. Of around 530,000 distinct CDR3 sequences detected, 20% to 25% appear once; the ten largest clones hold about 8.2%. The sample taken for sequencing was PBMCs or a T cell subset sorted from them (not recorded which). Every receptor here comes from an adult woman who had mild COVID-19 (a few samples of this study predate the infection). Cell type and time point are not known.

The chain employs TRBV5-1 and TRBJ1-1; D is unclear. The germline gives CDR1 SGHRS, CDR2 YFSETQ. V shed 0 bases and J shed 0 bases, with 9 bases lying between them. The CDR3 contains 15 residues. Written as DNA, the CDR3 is TGCGCCAGCAGCTTGGGGCAAACTCTGAACACTGAAGCTTTCTTT. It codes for CASSLGQTLNTEAFF.

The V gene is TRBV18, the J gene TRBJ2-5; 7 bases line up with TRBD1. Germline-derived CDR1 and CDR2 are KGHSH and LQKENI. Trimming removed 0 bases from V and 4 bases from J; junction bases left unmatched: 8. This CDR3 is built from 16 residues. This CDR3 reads CASSPPIEGGTETQYF. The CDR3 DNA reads TGTGCCAGCTCACCACCGATTGAAGGGGGCACAGAGACCCAGTACTTC.

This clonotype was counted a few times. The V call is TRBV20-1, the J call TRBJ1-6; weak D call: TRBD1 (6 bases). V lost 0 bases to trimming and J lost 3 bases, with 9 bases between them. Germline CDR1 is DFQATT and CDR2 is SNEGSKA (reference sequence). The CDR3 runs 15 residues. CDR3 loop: CSAREAGVYNSPLHF. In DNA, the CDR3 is TGCAGTGCTAGAGAAGCAGGGGTCTATAATTCACCCCTCCACTTT.

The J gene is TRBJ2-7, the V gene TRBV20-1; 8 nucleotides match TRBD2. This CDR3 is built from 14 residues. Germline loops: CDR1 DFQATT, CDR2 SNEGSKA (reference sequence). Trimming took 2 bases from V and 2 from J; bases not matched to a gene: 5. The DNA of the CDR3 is TGCAGTGCTAGAATAGCAGCGGGGGCCTACGAGCAGTACTTC. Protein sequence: CSARIAAGAYEQYF.

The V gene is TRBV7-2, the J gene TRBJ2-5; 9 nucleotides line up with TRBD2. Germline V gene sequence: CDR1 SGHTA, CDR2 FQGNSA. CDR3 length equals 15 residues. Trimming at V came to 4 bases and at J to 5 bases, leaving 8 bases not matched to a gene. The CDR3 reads CASSSLAGTFETQYF. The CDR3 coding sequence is TGTGCCAGCAGCTCTCTAGCGGGAACTTTTGAGACCCAGTACTTC.

CDR3 protein: CASSLASGGDEQFF. CDR3 nucleotides: TGTGCCAGCAGCCTCGCTAGCGGGGGTGATGAGCAGTTCTTC. J is TRBJ2-1 and V is TRBV3-1, with 10 nucleotides matching TRBD2. Looked up from germline, CDR1 is LGHDT and CDR2 is YNNKEL (reference sequence). This CDR3 has 14 amino acids. Trimming at V came to 4 bases and at J to 8 bases, leaving 5 bases not matched to a gene.

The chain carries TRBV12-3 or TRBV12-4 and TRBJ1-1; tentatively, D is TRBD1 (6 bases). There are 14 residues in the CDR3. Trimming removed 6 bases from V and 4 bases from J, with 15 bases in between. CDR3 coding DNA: TGTGCCAGCAGACCTACAGGGTTGAGCACTGAAGCTTTCTTT. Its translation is CASRPTGLSTEAFF.

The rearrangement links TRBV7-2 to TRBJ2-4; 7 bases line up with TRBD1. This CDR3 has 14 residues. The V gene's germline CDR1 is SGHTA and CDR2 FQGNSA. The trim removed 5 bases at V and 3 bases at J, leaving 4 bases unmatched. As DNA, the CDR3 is TGTGCCAGCAGCACAAGACAGGGCAAAAACATTCAGTACTTC. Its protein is CASSTRQGKNIQYF.

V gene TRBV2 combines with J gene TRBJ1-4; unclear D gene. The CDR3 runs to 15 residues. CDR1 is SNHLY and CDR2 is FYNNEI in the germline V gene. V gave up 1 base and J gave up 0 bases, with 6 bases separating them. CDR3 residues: CASSEDVATNEKLFF. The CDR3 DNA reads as TGTGCCAGCAGTGAAGATGTCGCAACTAATGAAAAACTGTTTTTT.

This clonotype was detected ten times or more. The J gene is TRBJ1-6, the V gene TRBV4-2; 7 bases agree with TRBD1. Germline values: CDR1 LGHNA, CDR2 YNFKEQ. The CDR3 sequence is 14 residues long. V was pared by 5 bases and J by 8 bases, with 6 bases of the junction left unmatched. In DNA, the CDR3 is TGTGCCAGCAGCAGAGACAGGGTAGATTCACCCCTCCACTTT. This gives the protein CASSRDRVDSPLHF.

The CDR3 sequence: CASSQGEGDTQYF. As DNA, the CDR3 is TGTGCCAGCAGCCAGGGGGAGGGGGATACGCAGTATTTT. V gene TRBV11-2 combines with J gene TRBJ2-3; either TRBD1 or TRBD2 may fit D (7 bases each). Looked up from germline, CDR1 is SGHAT and CDR2 is FQNNGV. Trimming removed 5 bases from V and 6 bases from J, with 12 bases in between. This CDR3 spans 13 amino acids.

The DNA of the CDR3 is TGCGCCAGCAGCCGGACAGGACGTGAGCAGTTCTTC. As protein: CASSRTGREQFF. The V gene is TRBV4-1, the J gene TRBJ2-1; 7 nucleotides match TRBD1. J was trimmed by 9 bases and V by 4 bases; bases with no gene match: 3. CDR1 is MGHRA and CDR2 is YSYEKL in the germline V gene. This CDR3 region has 12 residues.

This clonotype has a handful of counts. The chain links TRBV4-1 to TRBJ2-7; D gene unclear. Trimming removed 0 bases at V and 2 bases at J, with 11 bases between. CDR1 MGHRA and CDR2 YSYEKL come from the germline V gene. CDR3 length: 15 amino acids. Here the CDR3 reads CASSQEGSSTYEQYF. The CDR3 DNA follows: TGCGCCAGCAGCCAAGAAGGCAGTTCAACCTACGAGCAGTACTTC.

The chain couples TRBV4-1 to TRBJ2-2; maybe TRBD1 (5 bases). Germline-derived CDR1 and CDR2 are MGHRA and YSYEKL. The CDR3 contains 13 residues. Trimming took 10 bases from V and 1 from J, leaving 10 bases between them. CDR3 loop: CATGQGNTGELFF. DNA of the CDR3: TGCGCCACCGGCCAGGGGAACACCGGGGAGCTGTTTTTT.

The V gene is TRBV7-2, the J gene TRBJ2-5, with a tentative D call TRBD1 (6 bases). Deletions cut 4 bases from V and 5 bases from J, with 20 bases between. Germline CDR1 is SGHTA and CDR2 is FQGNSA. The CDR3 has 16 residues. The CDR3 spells CASSSPILGAGETQYF. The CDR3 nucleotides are TGTGCCAGCAGCTCACCGATTTTGGGGGCAGGGGAGACCCAGTACTTC.